One sample yielded the 15 T cell receptor beta chains listed below, sequenced in a study of blood T cell repertoires in COVID-19. The table came from immunoSEQ multiplex PCR; TCRdb's copy has only in-frame clones and leaves some out. The repertoire holds fewer than 200,000 clones, around 88% seen once, with around 3.6% in the top ten. Specimen: PBMCs or T cells enriched from blood (not recorded which). These receptors all stem from a woman between 45 and 65 years old in a cohort exposed to, infected with or recovered from COVID-19 (not recorded which).

The chain has TRBV2 and TRBJ2-7; TRBD2 is a possible D gene (6 bases). Germline V gene sequence: CDR1 SNHLY, CDR2 FYNNEI. V lost 6 bases to trimming and J lost 3 bases, with 9 bases between them. The CDR3 covers 12 residues. DNA of the CDR3: TGTGCCAGCAGGGACTACAACTACGAGCAGTACTTC. The encoded protein is CASRDYNYEQYF. Using reference TRBV2 and TRBJ2-7 for the parts outside the CDR3, the full variable domain is EPEVTQTPSHQVTQMGQEVILRCVPISNHLYFYWYRQILGQKVEFLVSFYNNEISEKSEIFDDQFSVERPDGSNFTLKIRSTKLEDSAMYFCASRDYNYEQYFGPGTRLTVT.

V gene TRBV24-1 combines with J gene TRBJ2-2; possible D gene TRBD1, 5 bases. The V end was cut by 2 bases, the J end by 1 base, with 16 bases between. This CDR3 has 18 residues. Germline V gives CDR1 KGHDR, CDR2 SFDVKD. The CDR3, as DNA: TGTGCCACCAGTGATTGGGCAGGGCCGACCATGAACACCGGGGAGCTGTTTTTT. It is translated as CATSDWAGPTMNTGELFF.

This clone was recorded only once. The chain couples TRBV10-3 to TRBJ2-7, with D hard to call. From germline, CDR1 is ENHRY and CDR2 SYGVKD. V was pared by 4 bases and J by 1 base, with 11 bases between. CDR3 length: 14 residues. CDR3 DNA sequence: TGTGCCATCAGTGGCCCGGGTAGTTCCTACGAGCAGTACTTC. It encodes CAISGPGSSYEQYF.

This clone has more than one count but fewer than ten. The chain combines TRBV3-1 (or the pseudogene TRBV3-2) with TRBJ2-1; D might be TRBD1 (6 bases). The CDR3 is 13 residues long. Per germline, CDR1 LGHDT and CDR2 YNNKEL (reference sequence). Trimming cost V 1 base and J 7 bases, with 8 bases left between them. Here the CDR3 DNA reads TGTGCCAGCAGCCAAGGGCAGGGGAATGAGCAGTTCTTC. Translating gives CASSQGQGNEQFF.

The genes are TRBV2 and TRBJ1-1, with D tentatively TRBD1 (5 bases). The V and J ends lost 8 bases and 0 bases respectively, with 13 bases between them. Germline CDR1 SNHLY, CDR2 FYNNEI. The CDR3 totals 14 residues. For the CDR3, the DNA is TGTGCCAGCGGTTCAGGGATCATGAACACTGAAGCTTTCTTT. This encodes CASGSGIMNTEAFF. Supplemented by reference TRBV2 and TRBJ1-1, the full variable domain reads EPEVTQTPSHQVTQMGQEVILRCVPISNHLYFYWYRQILGQKVEFLVSFYNNEISEKSEIFDDQFSVERPDGSNFTLKIRSTKLEDSAMYFCASGSGIMNTEAFFGQGTRLTVV.

V and J are TRBV10-3 and TRBJ1-5, with no clear D. CDR1 ENHRY and CDR2 SYGVKD come from the germline V gene. V lost 0 bases to trimming and J lost 2 bases, with 14 bases between them. The CDR3 has 17 amino acids. The CDR3 bases are TGTGCCATCAGTGAGTCTCCTGCCAGGCTTGGCAATCAGCCCCAGCATTTT. Translated: CAISESPARLGNQPQHF.

The chain combines TRBV27 with TRBJ1-2; possibly TRBD1 for D (5 bases). The CDR3 is 13 amino acids. Germline CDR1 is MNHEY and CDR2 is SMNVEV (reference sequence). The V and J ends lost 5 bases and 8 bases respectively, with 15 bases between them. CDR3 region: CASSPPGGNGYTF. CDR3 sequence (DNA): TGTGCCAGCAGTCCCCCGGGGGGAAACGGCTACACCTTC.

The chain joins TRBV7-3 to TRBJ2-6; D is uncertain. V lost 5 bases, J lost 2 bases, and 7 bases lay in between. This CDR3 region has 14 residues. Germline loops: CDR1 SGHTA, CDR2 FQGTGA. The CDR3 spells CASSLNPGANVLTF. The DNA for the CDR3 is TGTGCCAGCAGCCTTAATCCTGGGGCCAACGTCCTGACTTTC.

The chain links TRBV10-3 to TRBJ2-5, with 7 bases fitting TRBD1. The germline gives CDR1 ENHRY, CDR2 SYGVKD. V lost 4 bases, J lost 3 bases, and 5 bases stayed unmatched. This CDR3 has 14 residues. The CDR3 is CAISGQGAEETQYF. In nucleotides, the CDR3 is TGTGCCATCAGTGGACAGGGCGCTGAAGAGACCCAGTACTTC.

The CDR3 region has the DNA TGTGCCAGCAGCCCCCCCCCGGGGGGGATAGGAACTGAAGCTTTCTTT. Translation gives CASSPPPGGIGTEAFF. This chain joins TRBV9 and TRBJ1-1, with D tentatively TRBD1 (5 bases). This CDR3 is built from 16 residues. V was trimmed by 4 bases and J by 5 bases, leaving 21 bases between them. The germline V gene has CDR1 SGDLS and CDR2 YYNGEE.

The V call is TRBV18, the J call TRBJ1-1; TRBD1 might be the D (6 bases). Looked up from germline, CDR1 is KGHSH and CDR2 is LQKENI. V lost 3 bases, J lost 9 bases, and 20 bases lay in between. The CDR3 sequence is 15 residues long. CDR3 DNA sequence: TGTGCCAGCTCACCGACTCCGGACAGCCAACGTCAAGCTTTCTTT. This gives the protein CASSPTPDSQRQAFF.

The genes are TRBV28 and TRBJ1-1; D call uncertain. Germline V lookup: CDR1 MDHEN, CDR2 SYDVKM. V was pared by 6 bases and J by 7 bases, with 12 bases between. CDR3 length equals 12 residues. CDR3 region: CASRLRRDEAFF. The CDR3 DNA follows: TGTGCCAGCAGACTCAGGAGGGATGAAGCTTTCTTT.

The chain links TRBV4-1 to TRBJ2-3; a possible D gene is TRBD1 (6 bases). Trimming took off 8 bases at V and 1 base at J, with 16 bases between the two ends. The germline V gene has CDR1 MGHRA and CDR2 YSYEKL. The CDR3 length is 15 residues. CDR3: CASGRGSGGTDTQYF. The DNA for the CDR3 is TGCGCCAGCGGTAGGGGGAGTGGCGGCACAGATACGCAGTATTTT.

V usage is TRBV10-3 and J usage is TRBJ1-4, with D tentatively TRBD1 (5 bases). Per the germline V gene, CDR1 is ENHRY and CDR2 is SYGVKD. The CDR3 length is 16 residues. Between the trimmed V and J ends, which lost 5 bases and 8 bases, there was a span of 21 bases. CDR3 nucleotide sequence: TGTGCCATCAGTCCATCCTCGAGCGGGGCGGGAGAAAAACTGTTTTTT. It is translated as CAISPSSSGAGEKLFF.

This sequence joins TRBV6-1 and TRBJ2-1; 11 positions agree with TRBD2. Trimming at V came to 4 bases and at J to 6 bases, leaving 8 bases not matched to a gene. Germline V CDR1 and CDR2: MNHNS, SASEGT. The CDR3 is 16 amino acids. The CDR3 DNA is TGTGCCAGCAGTGGGTCGATAGCGGGGGGGACCAATGAGCAGTTCTTC. Encoded protein: CASSGSIAGGTNEQFF.